What follows are 22 T cell receptor beta chains derived from one specimen sequenced in a study of blood T cell repertoires in COVID-19 (TCRdb year 2020). Preparation of the library involved the immunoSEQ multiplex PCR assay. Held by TCRdb, this immuneACCESS table contains in-frame sequences only and omits some clones. Under half of the omission traces to an unresolved V gene where checked; the cause of the rest is unknown. In all, the sample holds 200,000 to 300,000 clones, and roughly 76% of those were seen once. The ten largest clones take up 7.5% of the sample. Material for sequencing was peripheral blood. These receptors were obtained from a woman older than 75 with COVID-19, enrolled during active disease.

The rearrangement joins TRBV20-1 to TRBJ1-2; the D is unclear. The length of the CDR3 is 11 residues. Trimming stripped 6 bases from V and 7 bases from J, with 12 bases between. Germline values: CDR1 DFQATT, CDR2 SNEGSKA (reference sequence). CDR3 region: CSAQEGPGYTF. The CDR3, as DNA: TGCAGTGCACAAGAGGGTCCTGGCTACACCTTC.

The chain couples TRBV19 to TRBJ2-6; TRBD1 might be the D (6 bases). The germline V and J ends were trimmed by 7 bases and 0 bases, with 16 bases remaining between them. This CDR3 has 17 amino acids. Germline CDR1 is LNHDA and CDR2 is SQIVND (reference sequence). CDR3 sequence reads: CASILQGPASGANVLTF. CDR3 DNA sequence: TGTGCCAGTATCTTACAGGGTCCCGCCTCTGGGGCCAACGTCCTGACTTTC. Together with reference TRBV19 and TRBJ2-6, the CDR3 gives the full variable domain: DGGITQSPKYLFRKEGQNVTLSCEQNLNHDAMYWYRQDPGQGLRLIYYSQIVNDFQKGDIAEGYSVSREKKESFPLTVTSAQKNPTAFYLCASILQGPASGANVLTFGAGSRLTVL.

The V call is TRBV27, the J call TRBJ1-5; TRBD1 is a possible D gene (5 bases). The V gene lost 2 bases and the J gene lost 7 bases, with 9 bases spanning the gap. Germline loops: CDR1 MNHEY, CDR2 SMNVEV (reference sequence). CDR3 length equals 13 residues. The CDR3: CASSLGAGQPQHF. CDR3 coding DNA: TGTGCCAGCAGTTTAGGGGCAGGACAGCCCCAGCATTTT.

This clone came up once. The rearrangement joins TRBV7-8 to TRBJ2-1; TRBD2 agrees at 8 bases. Germline V gene lookup returns CDR1 SGHVS and CDR2 FQNEAQ. Losses at the gene ends were 6 bases for V and 0 bases for J; bases not matched to a gene: 7. There are 16 residues in the CDR3. CDR3 sequence (DNA): TGTGCCAGCAGTTACACGGGAGGGGGCTCCTACAATGAGCAGTTCTTC. Amino acids: CASSYTGGGSYNEQFF.

The V call is TRBV7-9, the J call TRBJ1-6; D unclear. The CDR3 length is 13 residues. Germline V gene lookup returns CDR1 SEHNR and CDR2 FQNEAQ (reference sequence). V was clipped by 6 bases and J by 7 bases, with 10 bases between them. DNA of the CDR3: TGTGCCAGCAGTCCGACGGGAAATTCACCCCTCCACTTT. It yields the protein CASSPTGNSPLHF.

This chain uses TRBV6-6 with TRBJ1-2; D not certain. There are 14 residues in the CDR3. V lost 5 bases and J 9 bases, leaving 19 bases between the germline ends. From germline, CDR1 is MNHNY and CDR2 SVGAGI (reference sequence). The chain's CDR3 is CASSQRPGKWSYTF. CDR3 DNA: TGTGCCAGCAGTCAGCGTCCCGGAAAGTGGAGCTACACCTTC.

The chain has TRBV30 and TRBJ2-5; the D is unclear. This CDR3 contains 12 residues. Trimming pared 2 bases from V and 7 bases from J, leaving 11 bases between. Germline V gene sequence: CDR1 GTSNPN, CDR2 SVGIG (reference sequence). The chain's CDR3 is CAWSPQEVTQYF. CDR3 nucleotide sequence: TGTGCCTGGAGTCCACAAGAGGTGACCCAGTACTTC.

The genes are TRBV5-5 and TRBJ1-2; D gene ambiguous. The CDR3 is 13 amino acids. Germline loops: CDR1 SGHKS, CDR2 YYEKEE (reference sequence). Trimming took 0 bases from V and 8 from J, leaving 11 bases between them. The CDR3 region is CASSLEAGKGYTF. The CDR3 DNA is TGTGCCAGCAGCTTGGAGGCCGGGAAAGGCTACACCTTC.

The rearrangement joins TRBV7-2 to TRBJ1-5; maybe TRBD1 (5 bases). The V gene lost 2 bases and the J gene lost 0 bases, with 8 bases spanning the gap. CDR3 length: 15 amino acids. The germline gives CDR1 SGHTA, CDR2 FQGNSA. CDR3 loop: CASSLLGDSNQPQHF. CDR3 DNA sequence: TGTGCCAGCAGCTTACTAGGGGATAGCAATCAGCCCCAGCATTTT.

Note on this clone: Different DNA sequences within this sample yield the same CDR3. The chain is built from TRBV12-3 or TRBV12-4 and TRBJ1-1, with no clear D. Trimming removed 3 bases from V and 2 bases from J, with 4 bases in between. There are 12 residues in the CDR3. The CDR3 is CASSFLNTEAFF. Here the CDR3 DNA reads TGTGCCAGCAGTTTTCTTAACACTGAAGCTTTCTTT.

There are a few counts of this clone. V and J are TRBV10-3 and TRBJ2-3; 14 nucleotides match TRBD2. With 3 bases clipped from V and 4 bases from J, the junction kept 3 bases outside the gene matches. Germline CDR1 and CDR2: ENHRY and SYGVKD. The length of the CDR3 is 16 residues. The CDR3 region has the DNA TGTGCCATCAGTGATCCGACTAGCGGGGGGGCAGATACGCAGTATTTT. Protein sequence: CAISDPTSGGADTQYF.

This chain connects TRBV12-3 or TRBV12-4 to TRBJ2-2; D call uncertain. The germline V and J ends were trimmed by 8 bases and 0 bases, with 4 bases remaining between them. The CDR3 has 12 amino acids. The DNA for the CDR3 is TGTGCCAGCTCATCGAACACCGGGGAGCTGTTTTTT. The encoded protein is CASSSNTGELFF.

This clone was picked up a small number of times. For the CDR3, the DNA is TGTGCCAGCAGCCTGACAGGGTGGAGCTATGGCTACACCTTC. This gives the protein CASSLTGWSYGYTF. The chain recombines TRBV3-1 (or the pseudogene TRBV3-2) with TRBJ1-2; 7 bases are a match to TRBD1. CDR1 and CDR2 from the germline V gene are LGHDT and YNNKEL (reference sequence). V lost 4 bases, J lost 4 bases, and 6 bases stayed unmatched. The CDR3 runs 14 residues.

The rearrangement links TRBV2 to TRBJ2-1; TRBD2 matches at 8 bases. The ends lost 7 bases at V and 0 bases at J; junction bases unmatched: 5. This CDR3 spans 15 amino acids. Germline CDR1 is SNHLY and CDR2 is FYNNEI. DNA of the CDR3: TGTGCCAGCACCCCCAGCGGGAGCTCCTACAATGAGCAGTTCTTC. This sequence encodes CASTPSGSSYNEQFF.

This clone was seen only a few times. The chain carries TRBV5-1 and TRBJ1-1; possible D gene TRBD1, 5 bases. Germline V gives CDR1 SGHRS, CDR2 YFSETQ. This CDR3 is built from 17 residues. V was trimmed by 4 bases and J by 5 bases, leaving 24 bases between them. The CDR3 protein is CASSLAVPGLGGTEAFF. The CDR3 nucleotides read TGCGCCAGCAGCCTGGCGGTGCCGGGGCTGGGAGGGACTGAAGCTTTCTTT.

This chain joins TRBV30 and TRBJ2-2; 7 bases map to TRBD1. The junction had 6 bases not matched to a gene; V was cut back by 0 bases and J by 5 bases. The CDR3 length is 15 residues. CDR1 is GTSNPN and CDR2 is SVGIG in the germline V gene (reference sequence). The CDR3 sequence is CAWSVRGRGTGELFF. DNA for the CDR3: TGTGCCTGGAGTGTACGGGGCAGGGGGACCGGGGAGCTGTTTTTT. Looking up the rest from reference TRBV30 and TRBJ2-2 gives the full variable domain: SQTIHQWPATLVQPVGSPLSLECTVEGTSNPNLYWYRQAAGRGLQLLFYSVGIGQISSEVPQNLSASRPQDRQFILSSKKLLLSDSGFYLCAWSVRGRGTGELFFGEGSRLTVL.

This clone was picked up a small number of times. V gene TRBV5-5 combines with J gene TRBJ2-5; tentative D call: TRBD1 (5 bases). Deletions cut 2 bases from V and 3 bases from J, with 8 bases between. CDR1 is SGHKS, CDR2 YYEKEE, per germline (reference sequence). The CDR3 has 13 amino acids. The DNA for the CDR3 is TGTGCCAGCAGCTTCGACAGTGAAGAGACCCAGTACTTC. As protein: CASSFDSEETQYF.

The chain recombines TRBV6-2 or TRBV6-3 with TRBJ2-1; TRBD2 matches at 14 bases. The length of the CDR3 is 15 residues. V shed 6 bases, J shed 12 bases, and the junction held 10 bases outside the gene matches. CDR1 and CDR2 from the germline V gene are MNHEY and SVGEGT. The CDR3 DNA reads TGTGCCAGCAGGCCTGGACTAGCGGGAGGTATAGTGCAGTTCTTC. Protein sequence: CASRPGLAGGIVQFF.

This chain uses TRBV7-2 with TRBJ1-2; D gene unclear. Germline V gene data show CDR1 as SGHTA and CDR2 as FQGNSA. The CDR3 is 12 residues long. The ends were cut back, 3 bases at V and 5 bases at J, with 7 bases in the middle. The CDR3 DNA reads as TGTGCCAGCAGCTTTCGGGAGTATGGCTACACCTTC. Translated: CASSFREYGYTF.

The chain combines TRBV5-6 with TRBJ2-3, with D maybe TRBD1 (6 bases). Between the trimmed V and J ends, which lost 4 bases and 4 bases, there was a span of 13 bases. The length of the CDR3 is 14 residues. The germline V gene encodes CDR1 SGHDT and CDR2 YYEEEE. Here the CDR3 reads CASSLKGGSDTQYF. The CDR3 DNA is TGTGCCAGCAGCCTGAAAGGGGGTTCAGATACGCAGTATTTT.

The CDR3 reads CASSLKGDQPQHF. In nucleotides, the CDR3 is TGTGCCAGCAGTTTGAAGGGAGATCAGCCCCAGCATTTT. This chain joins TRBV28 and TRBJ1-5, with D unclear. V shed 3 bases and J shed 5 bases, with 8 bases lying between them. CDR1 MDHEN and CDR2 SYDVKM come from the germline V gene. This CDR3 region has 13 residues.

The chain links TRBV29-1 to TRBJ2-3; weak D call: TRBD2 (6 bases). Germline assignment: CDR1 SQVTM and CDR2 ANQGSEA. V was cut by 7 bases and J by 3 bases, with 11 bases left in between. This CDR3 is 12 amino acids long. CDR3 loop: CSGTEGTDTQYF. The CDR3 DNA is TGCAGCGGGACGGAGGGGACAGATACGCAGTATTTT.